This record concerns one TCR beta chain sequence. Its specificity is unknown. This sample was included in a study of metastatic and nonmetastatic thyroid tumors. Study as a whole: Peripheral blood and tumor or nodule samples from malignant and benign thyroid patients were compared.

MiXCR reprocessed the PCR reads for TCRdb. The repertoire holds around 17,000 clones, with about a quarter as singletons. Patients were all untreated before their thyroid surgery. Study conclusions and caveats: As reported, TCR beta diversity in blood and tumor was significantly higher in malignant thyroid tumors than in benign nodules.

The CDR3 consists of 14 residues. The germline V and J ends were trimmed by 4 bases and 2 bases, with 13 bases remaining between them. The germline gives CDR1 SGHDT, CDR2 YYEEEE. This TCR derives from a female donor with papillary thyroid cancer or a benign thyroid nodule (not recorded which). Some clones in this sample may be carry-over from other donors' samples. The genes are TRBV5-6 and TRBJ2-7; D perhaps matches TRBD1 (5 bases). Sequenced: adjacent normal tissue. In nucleotides, the CDR3 is TGTGCCAGCAGCCCGCCGGCAGGGCCCTACGAGCAGTACTTC. Translated: CASSPPAGPYEQYF.